This T cell receptor beta chain was documented in a study of blood T cell repertoires in COVID-19. The CDR3 extends over 18 amino acids. V was clipped by 3 bases and J by 2 bases; unmatched bases: 4. Germline CDR1 is LGHNA and CDR2 is YNFKEQ. Sequencing used immunoSEQ multiplex PCR; TCRdb keeps in-frame clones, though not all of them. The sample holds about 400,000 clones, 70% to 90% seen once. This clone was seen only once. Sequencing was performed on peripheral blood. This chain uses TRBV4-2 with TRBJ2-6; 13 bases fit TRBD2. The receptor was derived from a man aged 35-49 years with acute or convalescent COVID-19. CDR3 amino acids: CASSQGLAGRAGANVLTF. As DNA, the CDR3 is TGTGCCAGCAGCCAGGGACTAGCGGGAAGAGCTGGGGCCAACGTCCTGACTTTC.